Included here is one T cell receptor beta chain sequence, with context. Trimming at V came to 5 bases and at J to 7 bases, leaving 6 bases not matched to a gene. CDR1 is SGHVS, CDR2 FQNEAQ, per germline. The CDR3 has 13 amino acids. This entry comes from a study of a mutant IDH1 vaccine in newly diagnosed glioma. Data came from immunoSEQ multiplex PCR; TCRdb stores just in-frame clones and leaves some out. The sample yields approximately 52,000 clones, about 74% seen once. Specified time point: baseline, week 1 (first vaccination visit). The treatment was: pre-vaccination baseline after standard-of-care therapy.

The chain joins TRBV7-8 to TRBJ1-2, with 8 bases lining up with TRBD1. The receptor comes from a woman aged 40 to 49 with glioma. Source: PBMCs, taken from a glioma patient treated with radiotherapy, temozolomide or both. The CDR3 protein is CASSIRDRPGYTF. In DNA form, the CDR3 reads TGTGCCAGCAGCATCCGGGACAGGCCTGGCTACACCTTC.